A selection of T cell receptor beta chains follows, all from one sample in a study of human T cells and chemical hapten exposure. MiXCR, applied by TCRdb to the RACE reads, yields one record per CDR3 protein. The sample lists roughly 250,000 distinct CDR3 sequences, about 8.6% seen once, with 2% to 2.5% in the top ten. The specimen comprised whole blood, sampled in connection with sensitization to the hapten diphenylcyclopropenone (DPC). The receptors shown here come from a woman aged 40 to 49 with alopecia areata. Some clones in this sample may be carry-over from other donors' samples. Each CDR3 is given with its conserved first and last residue. The D gene is left open where the match is weak. Size tells how often a clone was seen (once, few, many) or the class of an expanded clone, and some rows leave it out.

j_call d_call v_call clone_size cdr3_aa cdr3_nt
TRBJ1-1 TRBD1 TRBV5-1 - CASSPGQGVNTEAFF TGCGCCAGCAGCCCGGGACAGGGAGTGAACACTGAAGCTTTCTTT
TRBJ2-7 TRBD2 TRBV11-1 many CASSLTTSTAYEQYF TGTGCCAGCAGCTTAACGACTAGCACCGCCTACGAGCAGTACTTC
TRBJ2-1 TRBD1 TRBV12-3/TRBV12-4 few CASTITGTGGLNEQFF TGTGCCAGCACCATAACCGGGACAGGGGGACTCAATGAGCAGTTCTTC
TRBJ2-4 - TRBV9 - CASSVAAVQGIQYF TGTGCCAGCAGCGTAGCGGCGGTACAGGGCATTCAGTACTTC
TRBJ2-3 TRBD2 TRBV20-1 - CSASLVAGADTQYF TGCAGTGCTAGCCTAGTAGCGGGAGCGGATACGCAGTATTTT
TRBJ2-1 TRBD2 TRBV9 - CASSQDPAGVNEQFF TGTGCCAGCAGCCAAGACCCGGCGGGAGTCAATGAGCAGTTCTTC
TRBJ1-1 - TRBV21-1 - CASRTTGGTEAFF TGTGCCAGCAGAACCACAGGGGGCACTGAAGCTTTCTTT
TRBJ2-5 - TRBV12-3/TRBV12-4 - CASTPLGRVETQYF TGTGCCAGCACCCCCCTGGGCAGGGTAGAGACCCAGTACTTC
TRBJ2-7 - TRBV28 few CASSLPRDPYEQYF TGTGCCAGCAGTTTACCCCGGGACCCCTACGAGCAGTACTTC
TRBJ2-1 TRBD2 TRBV6-2/TRBV6-3 many CASSLEGLAVYNEQFF TGTGCCAGCAGTCTCGAGGGACTAGCGGTCTACAATGAGCAGTTCTTC
TRBJ2-7 - TRBV7-9 - CASSLAQYYEQYF TGTGCCAGCAGCTTAGCGCAGTACTACGAGCAGTACTTC
TRBJ2-1 - TRBV12-3/TRBV12-4 - CASRTTVEQFF TGTGCCAGCAGGACTACGGTCGAGCAGTTCTTC
TRBJ2-1 - TRBV27 many CASRVGRAIYNEQFF TGTGCCAGCAGGGTTGGGCGGGCGATTTACAATGAGCAGTTCTTC
TRBJ1-6 - TRBV4-2 many CASSPRDVTGGSGRSPLHF TGTGCCAGCAGCCCAAGAGACGTCACAGGAGGCAGTGGGCGTTCACCCCTCCACTTT
TRBJ2-1 TRBD2 TRBV27 many CASSTAGHNEQFF TGTGCCAGTTCAACAGCGGGGCACAATGAGCAGTTCTTC
TRBJ2-3 - TRBV29-1 few CSVSQGTDTQYF TGCAGCGTAAGTCAGGGCACAGATACGCAGTATTTT
TRBJ1-1 - TRBV10-3 - CAISEEGGYTEAFF TGTGCCATCAGTGAGGAGGGTGGGTACACTGAAGCTTTCTTT
TRBJ2-7 TRBD2 TRBV9 few CASSVDGTSGYEQYF TGTGCCAGCAGCGTAGATGGGACTAGCGGGTACGAGCAGTACTTC
TRBJ2-4 - TRBV7-2 - CASSALHRAPAKNIQYF TGTGCCAGCAGCGCCCTTCACAGGGCCCCAGCCAAAAACATTCAGTACTTC
TRBJ1-6 TRBD1 TRBV7-2 few CASSPTGQYNSPLHF TGTGCCAGCAGCCCGACGGGACAGTATAATTCACCCCTCCACTTT
TRBJ1-1 - TRBV29-1 few CSVNSLNTEAFF TGCAGCGTTAATTCCCTGAACACTGAAGCTTTCTTT
TRBJ1-5 - TRBV20-1 many CSARDKLAGWQPQHF TGCAGTGCTAGAGATAAGTTGGCAGGGTGGCAGCCCCAGCATTTT
TRBJ2-3 - TRBV20-1 many CSASGTRGDTQYF TGCAGTGCTAGCGGGACTCGCGGGGATACGCAGTATTTT
TRBJ1-2 - TRBV9 - CASSVGVGNGYTF TGTGCCAGCAGCGTAGGAGTCGGCAATGGCTACACCTTC
TRBJ2-7 TRBD1 TRBV6-5 - CASSYYQGAYEQYF TGTGCCAGCAGTTATTACCAGGGGGCCTACGAGCAGTACTTC
TRBJ2-1 TRBD2 TRBV25-1 - CASSEWGGEADEQFF TGTGCCAGCAGTGAATGGGGAGGGGAGGCGGATGAGCAGTTCTTC
TRBJ1-4 TRBD1 TRBV27 many CASRQTGGKLFF TGTGCCAGCAGGCAAACAGGGGGAAAACTGTTTTTT
TRBJ2-3 - TRBV11-2 few CASRSDTDTQYF TGTGCCAGCAGAAGCGATACAGATACGCAGTATTTT
TRBJ2-7 TRBD2 TRBV12-3/TRBV12-4 - CASSYGSGGDYEQYF TGTGCCAGCAGTTATGGTAGCGGGGGGGACTACGAGCAGTACTTC
TRBJ2-7 - TRBV7-2 - CASSLAAPPYEQYF TGTGCCAGCAGCTTAGCCGCACCTCCCTACGAGCAGTACTTC
TRBJ2-7 TRBD2 TRBV27 - CASSSQAGAVYEQYF TGTGCCAGCAGTTCCCAAGCGGGAGCAGTCTACGAGCAGTACTTC
TRBJ1-2 - TRBV28 few CASSLRTGFYGYTF TGTGCCAGCAGTTTAAGGACGGGGTTCTATGGCTACACCTTC
TRBJ2-7 - TRBV15 few CATSRDGYEQYF TGTGCCACCAGCAGAGATGGGTACGAGCAGTACTTC
TRBJ2-2 TRBD1 TRBV4-2 few CASSRGTGNTGELFF TGTGCCAGCAGCCGTGGGACAGGGAACACCGGGGAGCTGTTTTTT
TRBJ2-7 - TRBV12-3/TRBV12-4 - CASSLGPREQYF TGTGCCAGCAGTTTAGGCCCGAGGGAGCAGTACTTC
TRBJ2-1 TRBD1 TRBV18 - CASSRDRSNEQFF TGTGCCAGCTCACGGGACAGGAGCAATGAGCAGTTCTTC
TRBJ1-5 TRBD1 TRBV28 many CASSFPDRGQPQHF TGTGCCAGCAGCTTCCCGGACAGGGGGCAGCCCCAGCATTTT
TRBJ1-5 - TRBV28 - CASSLGGDGNQPQHF TGTGCCAGCAGTTTAGGGGGGGATGGCAATCAGCCCCAGCATTTT
TRBJ2-1 - TRBV12-3/TRBV12-4 - CASSNTRGANEQFF TGTGCCAGCAGCAATACCAGGGGAGCCAATGAGCAGTTCTTC
TRBJ2-5 - TRBV29-1 - CSVPGLWTQYF TGCAGCGTCCCCGGACTGTGGACCCAGTACTTC
TRBJ2-2 - TRBV15 few CATSRPSGGADGGELFF TGTGCCACCAGCAGACCTAGTGGGGGGGCGGATGGCGGGGAGCTGTTTTTT
TRBJ2-7 - TRBV2 few CASSDARIAGLSSYEQYF TGTGCCAGCAGTGATGCCCGAATTGCGGGTCTAAGCTCCTACGAGCAGTACTTC
TRBJ2-1 - TRBV6-4 - CASSERGSANEQFF TGTGCCAGCAGTGAAAGAGGGTCCGCAAATGAGCAGTTCTTC
TRBJ1-1 - TRBV20-1 - CSARGMAKVRPNTEAFF TGCAGTGCTAGAGGAATGGCAAAGGTCCGCCCGAACACTGAAGCTTTCTTT
TRBJ1-2 TRBD1 TRBV10-3 many CAIRWETGTATYYGYTF TGTGCCATCCGTTGGGAGACCGGGACAGCGACCTACTATGGCTACACCTTC
TRBJ1-4 TRBD1 TRBV12-3/TRBV12-4 - CASSFRQGGEKLFF TGTGCCAGCAGTTTCCGACAGGGTGGCGAAAAACTGTTTTTT
TRBJ1-2 - TRBV14 - CASSSRWGGSGYTF TGTGCCAGCAGCTCCCGTTGGGGCGGAAGTGGCTACACCTTC
TRBJ2-5 TRBD1 TRBV9 many CASSAAPQTGKETQYF TGTGCCAGCAGCGCCGCTCCCCAGACAGGGAAAGAGACCCAGTACTTC
TRBJ2-1 TRBD2 TRBV12-3/TRBV12-4 few CASSSSSGRGYEQFF TGTGCCAGCAGCAGCTCTAGCGGGAGAGGGTATGAGCAGTTCTTC
TRBJ1-5 TRBD1 TRBV7-2 many CASSSDREQPQHF TGTGCCAGCAGCTCCGACAGGGAGCAGCCCCAGCATTTT
TRBJ1-1 - TRBV6-6 few CASSTGYLGEAFF TGTGCCAGCAGTACCGGATATTTGGGTGAAGCTTTCTTT
TRBJ2-4 - TRBV2 few CASRPRTLAKNIQYF TGTGCCAGCCGTCCCAGAACACTAGCCAAAAACATTCAGTACTTC
TRBJ2-2 - TRBV6-2/TRBV6-3 - CASSRLRNTGELFF TGTGCCAGCAGTCGATTGCGAAACACCGGGGAGCTGTTTTTT
TRBJ2-2 TRBD1 TRBV28 many CASSFNRGNTGELFF TGTGCCAGCAGTTTCAACAGGGGTAACACCGGGGAGCTGTTTTTT
TRBJ2-4 - TRBV5-1 many CASSLDSDYKNIQYF TGCGCCAGCAGCTTGGACAGCGATTACAAAAACATTCAGTACTTC
TRBJ2-7 TRBD1 TRBV6-2/TRBV6-3 many CASSRNRGYEQYF TGTGCCAGCAGTCGAAACAGGGGCTACGAGCAGTACTTC
TRBJ1-2 - TRBV5-1 many CASSPGTSLRYGYTF TGCGCCAGCAGCCCTGGGACGTCCCTGCGGTATGGCTACACCTTC
TRBJ2-5 - TRBV12-5 - CASAGGYQETQYF TGTGCTAGTGCCGGTGGTTACCAAGAGACCCAGTACTTC
TRBJ2-5 TRBD1 TRBV29-1 few CSVARQGNIQETQYF TGCAGCGTGGCTCGACAGGGTAACATACAAGAGACCCAGTACTTC